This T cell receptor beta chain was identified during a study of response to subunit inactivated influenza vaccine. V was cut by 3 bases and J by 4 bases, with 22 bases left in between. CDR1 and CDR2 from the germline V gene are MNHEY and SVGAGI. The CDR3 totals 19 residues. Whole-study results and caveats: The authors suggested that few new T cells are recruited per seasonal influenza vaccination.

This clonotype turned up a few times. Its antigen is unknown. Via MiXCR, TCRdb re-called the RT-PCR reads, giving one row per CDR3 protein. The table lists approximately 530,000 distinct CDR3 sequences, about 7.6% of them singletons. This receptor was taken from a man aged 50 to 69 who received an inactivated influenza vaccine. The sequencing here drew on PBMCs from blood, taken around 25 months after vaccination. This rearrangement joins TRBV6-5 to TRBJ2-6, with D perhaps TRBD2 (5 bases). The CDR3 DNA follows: TGTGCCAGCAGTTATGGAGGTGACTTACGATTGTTGGGGGCCAACGTCCTGACTTTC. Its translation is CASSYGGDLRLLGANVLTF.